The 20 T cell receptor beta chains below all came from one sample that was sequenced in a study of neurological immune-mediated disorders. Using its own MiXCR run on the 5' RACE reads, TCRdb lists one record per CDR3 protein. Of some 50,000 distinct CDR3 sequences in the sample, 25% are singletons; the top ten hold approximately 23%. Sequencing was carried out using PBMCs. The receptor set was obtained from a woman between 65 and 79 years old in good health.

CDR3 DNA sequence: TGTGCCAGCAGTCTCGACAGGGGTACGTACGAGCAGTACTTC. Its protein is CASSLDRGTYEQYF. The chain couples TRBV7-9 to TRBJ2-7, with TRBD1 identical over 8 bases. Trimming removed 6 bases from V and 4 bases from J; junction bases left unmatched: 8. Per germline, CDR1 SEHNR and CDR2 FQNEAQ (reference sequence). This CDR3 has 14 amino acids.

This clonotype was counted at least ten times. The gene calls are TRBV5-1 and TRBJ2-5, with 13 bases that match TRBD2. The ends lost 5 bases at V and 4 bases at J; junction bases unmatched: 8. The CDR3 sequence is 16 residues long. Germline V gives CDR1 SGHRS, CDR2 YFSETQ. CDR3 sequence reads: CASRDGLAGVIETQYF. CDR3 DNA sequence: TGCGCCAGCAGGGATGGACTAGCGGGAGTGATAGAGACCCAGTACTTC.

This clonotype showed up many times. The chain joins TRBV6-6 to TRBJ1-4; D is perhaps TRBD1 (6 bases). Germline V lookup: CDR1 MNHNY, CDR2 SVGAGI (reference sequence). V dropped 5 bases and J dropped 3 bases, with 10 bases sitting between them. This CDR3 comprises 14 residues. The CDR3 region has the DNA TGTGCCAGCAGTCTAGGGGGGGCTAATGAAAAACTGTTTTTT. Translating it yields CASSLGGANEKLFF.

V gene TRBV12-3 or TRBV12-4 combines with J gene TRBJ2-5; weak D call: TRBD2 (6 bases). The CDR3 spans 14 residues. The V gene lost 2 bases and the J gene lost 1 base, with 8 bases spanning the gap. The CDR3 loop reads CASSLRGTQETQYF. The CDR3 DNA sequence: TGTGCCAGCAGTTTACGGGGGACCCAAGAGACCCAGTACTTC.

This clonotype was recorded at least ten times. The V and J genes are TRBV4-1 and TRBJ1-5; 7 bases align to TRBD1. The V gene's germline CDR1 is MGHRA and CDR2 YSYEKL. V dropped 3 bases and J dropped 5; count of bases not matched to a gene: 4. This CDR3 region has 14 residues. CDR3 DNA: TGCGCCAGCAGCCACTCCGGGACAGATCAGCCCCAGCATTTT. The encoded protein is CASSHSGTDQPQHF.

The chain employs TRBV3-1 and TRBJ2-1, with D possibly being TRBD1 or TRBD2 (6 bases each). Trimming removed 1 base at V and 8 bases at J, with 21 bases between. The CDR3 loop spans 17 amino acids. Per the germline V gene, CDR1 is LGHDT and CDR2 is YNNKEL (reference sequence). The CDR3 spells CASSQVGYWGATDEQFF. The CDR3 DNA is TGTGCCAGCAGCCAAGTCGGGTATTGGGGGGCGACCGATGAGCAGTTCTTC.

This chain links TRBV20-1 with TRBJ2-7; 10 nucleotides agree with TRBD2. The closer fit of TRBJ2-5 to the DNA end suggests the J call may be wrong. Germline V lookup: CDR1 DFQATT, CDR2 SNEGSKA (reference sequence). This CDR3 contains 17 residues. CDR3 coding DNA: TGCAGTGCTAGAATCCCATTACTAGCGGGGATACAAGAGACCCAGTACTTC. It translates to CSARIPLLAGIQETQYF.

This clonotype was found a few times. The CDR3 loop reads CASSWLDGTNTGELFF. The DNA of the CDR3 is TGTGCCAGCTCATGGCTAGACGGAACGAACACCGGGGAGCTGTTTTTT. The J gene is TRBJ2-2, the V gene TRBV2; no clear D gene. The CDR3 is made up of 16 amino acids. V was trimmed by 8 bases and J by 0 bases, leaving 16 bases between them. CDR1 is SNHLY and CDR2 is FYNNEI in the germline V gene.

This clonotype was observed many times. This rearrangement joins TRBV5-1 to TRBJ2-1, with TRBD1 as a possible D gene (5 bases). The V and J ends lost 0 bases and 3 bases respectively, with 7 bases between them. This CDR3 region has 14 residues. Germline values: CDR1 SGHRS, CDR2 YFSETQ. In DNA, the CDR3 is TGCGCCAGCAGCTTGGGGCAGGGCTACAATGAGCAGTTCTTC. Its protein is CASSLGQGYNEQFF.

This clonotype was observed at least ten times. As DNA, the CDR3 is TGTGCCAGCAGCTTCGGTGGGGCAGAAGATACGCAGTATTTT. Protein product: CASSFGGAEDTQYF. The chain employs TRBV7-9 and TRBJ2-3; D perhaps matches TRBD1 (5 bases). The CDR3 is made up of 14 amino acids. Trimming pared 3 bases from V and 5 bases from J, leaving 12 bases between. The germline CDR1 and CDR2 sequences are SEHNR and FQNEAQ (reference sequence).

The table lists this clonotype with many counts. The rearrangement links TRBV27 to TRBJ1-5, with no clear D. Germline V lookup: CDR1 MNHEY, CDR2 SMNVEV (reference sequence). The CDR3 spans 12 residues. Trimming removed 6 bases at V and 0 bases at J, with 3 bases between. The DNA for the CDR3 is TGTGCCAGCAGCGGTAGCAATCAGCCCCAGCATTTT. Translated: CASSGSNQPQHF.

V is TRBV27 and J is TRBJ1-1, with 7 bases aligning to TRBD1. The J segment lost 0 bases and the V segment lost 8 bases, leaving 3 bases of the junction unmatched. The CDR3 totals 13 residues. Germline assignment: CDR1 MNHEY and CDR2 SMNVEV (reference sequence). CDR3 coding DNA: TGTGCCAGCCAGACAGGGATGAACACTGAAGCTTTCTTT. This translates into CASQTGMNTEAFF.

This clonotype was observed at least ten times. A junction boundary mismatches the germline segment, possibly from a read error. The J gene is TRBJ2-4, the V gene TRBV7-2; 7 nucleotides match TRBD1. Germline CDR1 reads SGHTA; CDR2 reads FQGNSA. CDR3 length: 12 residues. CDR3 in amino acids: CASSLAGQILYF. For the CDR3, the DNA is TGTGCCAGCAGCTTAGCGGGACAGATTCTGTACTTC.

This clonotype was observed once. V and J are TRBV5-1 and TRBJ2-3; 8 bases agree with TRBD1. The CDR3 totals 15 residues. V dropped 1 base and J dropped 2; count of bases not matched to a gene: 3. CDR1 is SGHRS and CDR2 is YFSETQ in the germline V gene. The DNA of the CDR3 is TGCGCCAGCAGCTTGCCAGGGGGCAACACAGATACGCAGTATTTT. This sequence encodes CASSLPGGNTDTQYF.

This clonotype was detected many times. The chain recombines TRBV12-3 or TRBV12-4 with TRBJ2-7, with no clear D. The CDR3 totals 14 residues. Trimming left V 7 bases short and J 0 bases short, with 13 bases between. The CDR3 here is CASTLDGLSYEQYF. DNA for the CDR3: TGTGCCAGCACCCTAGACGGGCTCTCCTACGAGCAGTACTTC.

This clonotype was counted many times. The chain links TRBV5-6 to TRBJ2-3, with 8 nucleotides matching TRBD2. The trim removed 0 bases at V and 8 bases at J, leaving 8 bases unmatched. The CDR3 is 15 amino acids. The germline CDR1 and CDR2 sequences are SGHDT and YYEEEE. The CDR3 is CASSLVVAGRSTQYF. CDR3 DNA sequence: TGTGCCAGCAGCTTGGTAGTAGCGGGAAGGAGTACGCAGTATTTT. The full variable domain, completed using reference TRBV5-6 and TRBJ2-3, is DAGVTQSPTHLIKTRGQQVTLRCSPKSGHDTVSWYQQALGQGPQFIFQYYEEEERQRGNFPDRFSGHQFPNYSSELNVNALLLGDSALYLCASSLVVAGRSTQYFGPGTRLTVL.

This rearrangement joins TRBV6-1 to TRBJ1-5, with unresolved D. Per the germline V gene, CDR1 is MNHNS and CDR2 is SASEGT. This CDR3 has 13 amino acids. V was shortened by 4 bases and J by 4 bases, with 8 bases between the two germline ends. CDR3 in DNA: TGTGCCAGCAGTGCGAACACTAATCAGCCCCAGCATTTT. As protein: CASSANTNQPQHF.

The chain recombines TRBV25-1 with TRBJ1-4; D not resolved. The CDR3 extends over 13 amino acids. V was cut by 9 bases and J by 7 bases, with 15 bases left in between. Germline V CDR1 and CDR2: MGHDK, SYGVNS. As DNA, the CDR3 is TGTGCCAGTCTAGTGGGGAATGGTGAAAAACTGTTTTTT. It yields the protein CASLVGNGEKLFF. Full variable domain (outside the CDR3, taken from reference TRBV25-1 and TRBJ1-4): EADIYQTPRYLVIGTGKKITLECSQTMGHDKMYWYQQDPGMELHLIHYSYGVNSTEKGDLSSESTVSRIRTEHFPLTLESARPSHTSQYLCASLVGNGEKLFFGSGTQLSVL.

This clonotype was detected ten times or more. The genes are TRBV2 and TRBJ2-7; D is unclear. This CDR3 is built from 11 residues. In germline, CDR1 is SNHLY, CDR2 FYNNEI. V was shortened by 5 bases and J by 9 bases, with 11 bases between the two germline ends. The CDR3 region is CASSYSILQYF. Written as DNA, the CDR3 is TGTGCCAGCAGTTACAGCATACTGCAGTACTTC. Full variable domain (missing parts from reference TRBV2 and TRBJ2-7): EPEVTQTPSHQVTQMGQEVILRCVPISNHLYFYWYRQILGQKVEFLVSFYNNEISEKSEIFDDQFSVERPDGSNFTLKIRSTKLEDSAMYFCASSYSILQYFGPGTRLTVT.

This clonotype was counted at least ten times. This chain uses TRBV4-3 with TRBJ1-5; the D gene is possibly TRBD1 (5 bases). With 0 bases removed from V and 3 bases from J, the gap between germline ends came to 18 bases. Germline CDR1 is LGHNA and CDR2 is YSLEER. CDR3 length equals 18 residues. The CDR3 region has the DNA TGCGCCAGCAGCCAAGAGGGCAGGGAGGAGGAGGTCAATCAGCCCCAGCATTTT. Translating gives CASSQEGREEEVNQPQHF.